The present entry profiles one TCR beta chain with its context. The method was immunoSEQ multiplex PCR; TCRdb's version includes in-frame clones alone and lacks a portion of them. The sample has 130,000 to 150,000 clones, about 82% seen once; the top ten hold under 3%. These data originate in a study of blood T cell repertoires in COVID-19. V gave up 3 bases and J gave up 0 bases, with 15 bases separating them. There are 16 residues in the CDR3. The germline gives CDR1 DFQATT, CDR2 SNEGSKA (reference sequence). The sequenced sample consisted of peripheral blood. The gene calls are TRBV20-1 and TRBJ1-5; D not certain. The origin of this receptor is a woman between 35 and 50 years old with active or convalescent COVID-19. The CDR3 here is CSASRAGLDSNQPQHF. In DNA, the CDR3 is TGCAGTGCTAGTCGGGCAGGACTAGATAGCAATCAGCCCCAGCATTTT.